Below, 23 T cell receptor beta chains from the same sample are listed, as sequenced in a study of graft-versus-host responses after intestinal transplantation. These receptors' antigens are unknown. TCRdb's table, derived via immunoSEQ multiplex PCR, lists solely in-frame clones and lacks some. The sample shows about 90,000 clones, 91% of them seen only once. The sample was unstimulated CD8+ T cells sorted from spleen or lymph node cells, taken before intestinal transplant. The source is a human donor who received an intestinal transplant.

V and J are TRBV11-2 and TRBJ2-6; 7 nucleotides agree with TRBD2. This CDR3 has 18 amino acids. V lost 5 bases to trimming and J lost 2 bases; unmatched junction nucleotides: 12. In germline, CDR1 is SGHAT, CDR2 FQNNGV. The CDR3 DNA sequence: TGTGCCAGCAGCCATCTTGGTGGGGAGGGGACTGGGGCCAACGTCCTGACTTTC. It is translated as CASSHLGGEGTGANVLTF.

To note about this clone: Other DNA sequences in the same sample also yield this CDR3. The chain is built from TRBV27 and TRBJ2-1; D gene unclear. From germline, CDR1 is MNHEY and CDR2 SMNVEV (reference sequence). Trimming removed 4 bases from V and 3 bases from J, with 7 bases in between. This CDR3 is 13 amino acids long. The CDR3 DNA sequence: TGTGCCAGCAGTTCTCGGGTCTACAATGAGCAGTTCTTC. Its translation: CASSSRVYNEQFF.

CDR3: CASSPLVGLAGGQETQYF. CDR3 DNA sequence: TGTGCCAGCAGCCCATTGGTAGGACTAGCGGGAGGTCAAGAGACCCAGTACTTC. The chain carries TRBV7-6 and TRBJ2-5; 14 positions agree with TRBD2. V shed 5 bases and J 2 bases; nucleotides not matched to a gene: 10. The length of the CDR3 is 18 residues. Germline V gives CDR1 SGHVS, CDR2 FNYEAQ.

For the CDR3, the DNA is TGTGCCAGCAGTGACTGGGGACAGCGCCAAGAGACCCAGTACTTC. This translates into CASSDWGQRQETQYF. The chain joins TRBV2 to TRBJ2-5, with 7 bases fitting TRBD1. In germline, CDR1 is SNHLY, CDR2 FYNNEI. V lost 3 bases to trimming and J lost 1 base; unmatched junction nucleotides: 5. The CDR3 is made up of 15 amino acids. The variable domain in full, completed from reference TRBV2 and TRBJ2-5, reads EPEVTQTPSHQVTQMGQEVILRCVPISNHLYFYWYRQILGQKVEFLVSFYNNEISEKSEIFDDQFSVERPDGSNFTLKIRSTKLEDSAMYFCASSDWGQRQETQYFGPGTRLLVL.

In nucleotides, the CDR3 is TGTGCCAGCAGCCCGCTGGGGGGGCTGTACCAAGAGACCCAGTACTTC. Translation: CASSPLGGLYQETQYF. V usage is TRBV7-9 and J usage is TRBJ2-5, with D possibly being TRBD2 (7 bases). CDR1 is SEHNR, CDR2 FQNEAQ, per germline (reference sequence). V lost 5 bases, J lost 0 bases, and 16 bases lay in between. This CDR3 has 16 residues.

V gene TRBV9 combines with J gene TRBJ1-4; no reliable D call. V dropped 0 bases and J dropped 7 bases, with 10 bases sitting between them. Germline V gene data show CDR1 as SGDLS and CDR2 as YYNGEE. The CDR3 has 14 amino acids. CDR3 DNA: TGTGCCAGCAGCGTAGGGTCAGGTGTTGAAAAACTGTTTTTT. It translates to CASSVGSGVEKLFF.

The rearrangement uses TRBV5-1 and TRBJ1-5; no clear D gene. Trimming took off 2 bases at V and 2 bases at J, with 8 bases between the two ends. This CDR3 is built from 14 residues. Germline values: CDR1 SGHRS, CDR2 YFSETQ. The CDR3 sequence is CASSLSGGNQPQHF. The CDR3 bases are TGCGCCAGCAGCTTATCCGGGGGCAATCAGCCCCAGCATTTT.

This chain uses TRBV7-9 with TRBJ1-1; perhaps TRBD1 as D (5 bases). Germline-derived CDR1 and CDR2 are SEHNR and FQNEAQ (reference sequence). The CDR3 totals 16 residues. Deletions cut 4 bases from V and 4 bases from J, with 19 bases between. In DNA form, the CDR3 reads TGTGCCAGCAGCTCCCATAATCAGGGTCTGAGCACTGAAGCTTTCTTT. Protein product: CASSSHNQGLSTEAFF.

This chain connects TRBV5-1 to TRBJ2-1; 9 nucleotides agree with TRBD2. The germline CDR1 and CDR2 sequences are SGHRS and YFSETQ. Trimming cost V 2 bases and J 1 base; bases outside gene matches: 7. The CDR3 runs to 17 residues. CDR3 amino acids: CASSFLAGEGSYNEQFF. The CDR3 DNA follows: TGCGCCAGCAGCTTTTTAGCGGGAGAAGGGTCCTACAATGAGCAGTTCTTC.

The chain links TRBV7-9 to TRBJ2-7; D is uncertain. The V gene's germline CDR1 is SEHNR and CDR2 FQNEAQ (reference sequence). The V gene lost 8 bases and the J gene lost 6 bases, with 17 bases spanning the gap. This CDR3 has 13 amino acids. The CDR3 DNA sequence: TGTGCCAGCGCCAACGCGTATAGAGGCGAGCAGTACTTC. Amino acids: CASANAYRGEQYF.

The rearrangement joins TRBV9 to TRBJ1-1; 10 bases align to TRBD1. V lost 4 bases to trimming and J lost 5 bases; unmatched junction nucleotides: 5. CDR3 size: 14 residues. Germline V gene lookup returns CDR1 SGDLS and CDR2 YYNGEE. CDR3 protein: CASSSGQGGTEAFF. DNA of the CDR3: TGTGCCAGCAGCTCAGGACAGGGGGGGACTGAAGCTTTCTTT.

The chain has TRBV19 and TRBJ2-7, with TRBD2 matching 8 bases. From germline, CDR1 is LNHDA and CDR2 SQIVND (reference sequence). The CDR3 covers 15 residues. V lost 3 bases to trimming and J lost 3 bases; unmatched junction nucleotides: 7. For the CDR3, the DNA is TGTGCCAGTAGTATGGGGACTAGGGGGATCTACGAGCAGTACTTC. Translating gives CASSMGTRGIYEQYF.

The rearrangement uses TRBV28 and TRBJ2-1; the D is unclear. This CDR3 contains 15 residues. V shed 3 bases and J shed 0 bases, with 9 bases lying between them. Germline CDR1 MDHEN, CDR2 SYDVKM. CDR3 DNA sequence: TGTGCCAGCAGTTTCGGGTCTTCCTCCTACAATGAGCAGTTCTTC. Protein sequence: CASSFGSSSYNEQFF. Looking up the rest from reference TRBV28 and TRBJ2-1 gives the full variable domain: DVKVTQSSRYLVKRTGEKVFLECVQDMDHENMFWYRQDPGLGLRLIYFSYDVKMKEKGDIPEGYSVSREKKERFSLILESASTNQTSMYLCASSFGSSSYNEQFFGPGTRLTVL.

This clone was seen a single time. The chain combines TRBV6-1 with TRBJ1-2, with D uncertain. Germline CDR1 reads MNHNS; CDR2 reads SASEGT. The CDR3 loop spans 16 amino acids. Between the trimmed V and J ends, which lost 2 bases and 0 bases, there was a span of 13 bases. The CDR3 region is CASSEFENVANYGYTF. DNA for the CDR3: TGTGCCAGCAGTGAATTCGAGAACGTAGCTAACTATGGCTACACCTTC.

The CDR3 loop reads CAWSHQGGDEQFF. Here the CDR3 DNA reads TGTGCCTGGAGTCATCAAGGGGGAGATGAGCAGTTCTTC. The chain combines TRBV30 with TRBJ2-1, with TRBD1 as a possible D gene (6 bases). The CDR3 has 13 residues. V was clipped by 2 bases and J by 8 bases, with 13 bases between them. CDR1 is GTSNPN and CDR2 is SVGIG in the germline V gene (reference sequence).

V and J are TRBV15 and TRBJ2-2; 8 bases align to TRBD2. Germline V gene sequence: CDR1 LNHNV, CDR2 YYDKDF (reference sequence). CDR3 size: 17 residues. J lost 4 bases, V lost 0 bases, and 7 bases had no gene match. The CDR3 reads CATSRDRTAGVTGELFF. In nucleotides, the CDR3 is TGTGCCACCAGCAGAGATCGTACAGCGGGAGTCACCGGGGAGCTGTTTTTT.

The table lists this clone with a few counts. The chain combines TRBV4-1 with TRBJ2-7; 11 bases are a match to TRBD1. With 5 bases clipped from V and 3 bases from J, the junction kept 3 bases outside the gene matches. This CDR3 is built from 14 residues. The V gene's germline CDR1 is MGHRA and CDR2 YSYEKL. The CDR3 coding sequence is TGCGCCAGCAGCTTTGGGACAGGGGGCTACGAGCAGTACTTC. Translating it yields CASSFGTGGYEQYF.

This sequence joins TRBV2 and TRBJ2-5, with D unclear. The CDR3 covers 13 residues. Germline-derived CDR1 and CDR2 are SNHLY and FYNNEI. The V end was cut by 4 bases, the J end by 4 bases, with 10 bases between. The CDR3 DNA sequence: TGTGCCAGCAGTGTCGCCGGTCCAGAGACCCAGTACTTC. Encoded protein: CASSVAGPETQYF.

This clone was found once. The chain couples TRBV28 to TRBJ2-3; 9 bases align to TRBD2. Germline-derived CDR1 and CDR2 are MDHEN and SYDVKM. The ends lost 3 bases at V and 3 bases at J; junction bases unmatched: 4. The CDR3 is 15 amino acids. CDR3: CASSFPSGRTDTQYF. The CDR3 DNA reads TGTGCCAGCAGTTTCCCAAGCGGGAGGACAGATACGCAGTATTTT.

A single count supports this clone. The rearrangement joins TRBV9 to TRBJ2-5, with unresolved D. The germline CDR1 and CDR2 sequences are SGDLS and YYNGEE. Trimming shortened V by 4 bases and J by 5 bases, and 9 bases separated the two germline ends. The CDR3 spans 12 residues. The DNA of the CDR3 is TGTGCCAGCAGCTTCCCCCGGGAGACCCAGTACTTC. Translated: CASSFPRETQYF.

V gene TRBV27 combines with J gene TRBJ2-3; the match to TRBD2 covers 9 bases. J gave up 1 base and V 8 bases, and 7 bases lay outside the gene matches. The CDR3 has 15 residues. Per germline, CDR1 MNHEY and CDR2 SMNVEV (reference sequence). Written as DNA, the CDR3 is TGTGCCAGCTTGCGGGAGGGCCGTGGCACAGATACGCAGTATTTT. Translated: CASLREGRGTDTQYF.

Here the CDR3 reads CASSLQQGRGEQFF. The CDR3, as DNA: TGTGCCAGCAGCCTTCAACAGGGTAGGGGTGAGCAGTTCTTC. The chain couples TRBV5-5 to TRBJ2-1; possible D gene TRBD1, 6 bases. The CDR3 is 14 residues long. Germline lookup yields CDR1 SGHKS and CDR2 YYEKEE (reference sequence). V was clipped by 4 bases and J by 9 bases, with 17 bases between them.

CDR3 DNA sequence: TGTGCCAGCAGCCACTCCACTGAAGCTTTCTTT. It is translated as CASSHSTEAFF. The chain carries TRBV5-6 and TRBJ1-1; D uncertain. Germline lookup yields CDR1 SGHDT and CDR2 YYEEEE. Trimming removed 4 bases from V and 4 bases from J, with 5 bases in between. This CDR3 contains 11 residues.